This entry lists 2 T cell receptor beta chains sequenced from one sample in a study of CD4 T cells in relation to SARS-CoV-2 and coronaviruses. Unexposed donor CD4+ T cells date from about 2011-2018, before the COVID-19 pandemic. After roughly ten days of culture, CD4+ T cells were isolated. For these TCRs, the target antigens are not known. Method: immunoSEQ multiplex PCR; TCRdb's copy keeps in-frame clones and lacks some. Of some 21,000 clones listed, around 78% are singletons. The sample comprised CD4+ T cells from PBMCs, cultured in vitro. The receptors were sampled from a human donor in good health.

The chain uses TRBV28 and TRBJ1-1; D perhaps matches TRBD1 (5 bases). Germline V lookup: CDR1 MDHEN, CDR2 SYDVKM. The ends were cut back, 8 bases at V and 1 base at J, with 17 bases in the middle. This CDR3 spans 15 amino acids. CDR3 region: CASRHPGGKNTEAFF. The DNA for the CDR3 is TGTGCCAGCCGACATCCGGGGGGGAAGAACACTGAAGCTTTCTTT. Combining the CDR3 with reference TRBV28 and TRBJ1-1 gives the whole variable domain DVKVTQSSRYLVKRTGEKVFLECVQDMDHENMFWYRQDPGLGLRLIYFSYDVKMKEKGDIPEGYSVSREKKERFSLILESASTNQTSMYLCASRHPGGKNTEAFFGQGTRLTVV.

The chain couples TRBV15 to TRBJ2-2; D might be TRBD1 or TRBD2, each matching 6 bases. Trimming removed 5 bases from V and 4 bases from J, with 14 bases in between. CDR1 LNHNV and CDR2 YYDKDF come from the germline V gene (reference sequence). The CDR3 totals 15 residues. The CDR3 reads CATSEGGMGTGELFF. Written as DNA, the CDR3 is TGTGCCACCAGCGAGGGGGGTATGGGCACCGGGGAGCTGTTTTTT.